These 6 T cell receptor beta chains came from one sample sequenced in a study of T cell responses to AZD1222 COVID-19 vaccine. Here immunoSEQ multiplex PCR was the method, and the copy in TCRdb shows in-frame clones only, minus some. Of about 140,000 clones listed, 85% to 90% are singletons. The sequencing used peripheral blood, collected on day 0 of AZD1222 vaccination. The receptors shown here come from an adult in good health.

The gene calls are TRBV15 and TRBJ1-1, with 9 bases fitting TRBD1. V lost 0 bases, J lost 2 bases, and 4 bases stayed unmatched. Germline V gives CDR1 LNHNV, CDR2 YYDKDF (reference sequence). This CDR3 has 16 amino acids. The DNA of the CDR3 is TGTGCCACCAGCAGAGATAGGGGACAGGGCAACACTGAAGCTTTCTTT. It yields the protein CATSRDRGQGNTEAFF.

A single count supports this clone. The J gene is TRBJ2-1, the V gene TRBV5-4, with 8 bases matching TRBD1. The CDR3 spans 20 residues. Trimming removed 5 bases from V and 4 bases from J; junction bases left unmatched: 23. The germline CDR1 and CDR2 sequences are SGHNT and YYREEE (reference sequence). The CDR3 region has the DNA TGTGCCAGCAGGGGGGGACAGGACGCACCGACCTTAGGAAGTTACAATGAGCAGTTCTTC. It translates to CASRGGQDAPTLGSYNEQFF.

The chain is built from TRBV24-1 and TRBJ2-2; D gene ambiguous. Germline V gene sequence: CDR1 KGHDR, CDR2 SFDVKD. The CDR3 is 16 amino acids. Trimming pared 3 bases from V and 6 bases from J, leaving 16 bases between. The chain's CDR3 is CATSDPTPSSPGELFF. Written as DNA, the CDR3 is TGTGCCACCAGTGATCCCACCCCCAGTAGCCCCGGGGAGCTGTTTTTT.

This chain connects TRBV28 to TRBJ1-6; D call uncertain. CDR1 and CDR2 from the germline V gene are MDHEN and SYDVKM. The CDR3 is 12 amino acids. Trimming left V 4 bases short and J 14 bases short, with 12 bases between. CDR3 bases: TGTGCCAGCAGTTCTACAGCTCCCACCCTCCACTTT. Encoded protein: CASSSTAPTLHF.

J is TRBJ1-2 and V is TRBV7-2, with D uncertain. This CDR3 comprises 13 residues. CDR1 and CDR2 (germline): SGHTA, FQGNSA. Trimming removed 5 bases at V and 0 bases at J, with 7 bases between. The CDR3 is CASSQTANYGYTF. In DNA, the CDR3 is TGTGCCAGCAGCCAAACAGCTAACTATGGCTACACCTTC.

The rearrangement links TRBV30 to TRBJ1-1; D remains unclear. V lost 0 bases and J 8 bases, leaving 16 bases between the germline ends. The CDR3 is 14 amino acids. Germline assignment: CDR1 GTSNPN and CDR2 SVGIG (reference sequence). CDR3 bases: TGTGCCTGGAGTGTACGGGCAGAACACCAAGAAGCTTTCTTT. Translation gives CAWSVRAEHQEAFF.